Following are 30 T cell receptor beta chains from one sample sequenced in a study of blood T cell repertoires in COVID-19. Produced via immunoSEQ multiplex PCR; TCRdb's table is partial and in-frame only. This sample has more than 200,000 clones, with about four fifths found just once. The material sequenced was peripheral blood. The source of these receptors is an elderly man with acute or convalescent COVID-19.

This chain uses TRBV24-1 with TRBJ2-3; 8 nucleotides align to TRBD2. This CDR3 spans 17 amino acids. Germline CDR1 is KGHDR and CDR2 is SFDVKD. V gave up 3 bases and J gave up 2 bases; unmatched junction bases: 9. In DNA form, the CDR3 reads TGTGCCACCAGTGATCCGCAAGCGGGAGCTCCCACAGATACGCAGTATTTT. Its translation: CATSDPQAGAPTDTQYF.

The rearrangement links TRBV5-4 to TRBJ2-7, with 12 nucleotides matching TRBD1. V lost 1 base and J lost 3; bases outside the gene matches: 8. Germline CDR1 and CDR2: SGHNT and YYREEE (reference sequence). The CDR3 runs to 17 residues. CDR3 bases: TGTGCCAGCAGCTTGCGCCCGGGACAGGGGGCTCTCTACGAGCAGTACTTC. As protein: CASSLRPGQGALYEQYF.

The DNA for the CDR3 is TGCGCCAGCAGCTTGTCAACGCACGGGCAGGGGAACATTCAGTACTTC. Amino acids: CASSLSTHGQGNIQYF. This chain links TRBV5-1 with TRBJ2-4; D is possibly TRBD1 (6 bases). The V gene lost 1 base and the J gene lost 7 bases, with 18 bases spanning the gap. The CDR3 spans 16 residues. Germline values: CDR1 SGHRS, CDR2 YFSETQ.

This clone has only a few counts. Written as DNA, the CDR3 is TGTGCCAGTAGTATAGGAGGTTGGGGGGCCTACGAGCAGTACTTC. It yields the protein CASSIGGWGAYEQYF. This rearrangement joins TRBV19 to TRBJ2-7, with D possibly being TRBD2 (6 bases). The CDR3 extends over 15 amino acids. With 1 base removed from V and 2 bases from J, the gap between germline ends came to 12 bases. Looked up from germline, CDR1 is LNHDA and CDR2 is SQIVND (reference sequence). Complete variable domain (other parts from reference TRBV19 and TRBJ2-7): DGGITQSPKYLFRKEGQNVTLSCEQNLNHDAMYWYRQDPGQGLRLIYYSQIVNDFQKGDIAEGYSVSREKKESFPLTVTSAQKNPTAFYLCASSIGGWGAYEQYFGPGTRLTVT.

The V call is TRBV18, the J call TRBJ2-5; D may be TRBD1 (6 bases). The CDR3 covers 15 residues. V was clipped by 3 bases and J by 1 base, with 12 bases between them. CDR1 is KGHSH, CDR2 LQKENI, per germline. CDR3 region: CASSPNRATQETQYF. The CDR3 DNA is TGTGCCAGCTCACCGAACAGGGCGACCCAAGAGACCCAGTACTTC.

In DNA form, the CDR3 reads TGTGCCAGCAGTGAGGCTAGCGGGACCTACGAGCAGTACTTC. Its translation: CASSEASGTYEQYF. This rearrangement joins TRBV25-1 to TRBJ2-7, with 9 nucleotides matching TRBD2. V shed 3 bases, J shed 2 bases, and the junction held 2 bases outside the gene matches. This CDR3 spans 14 amino acids. In germline, CDR1 is MGHDK, CDR2 SYGVNS.

The chain joins TRBV27 to TRBJ2-1; 8 positions agree with TRBD2. Germline trimming cut 5 bases from V and 3 bases from J; bases unmatched to any gene: 9. Germline loops: CDR1 MNHEY, CDR2 SMNVEV (reference sequence). The CDR3 is 16 residues long. In nucleotides, the CDR3 is TGTGCCAGCAGTAAGCTAGCGGGCGGACTCTACAATGAGCAGTTCTTC. Protein product: CASSKLAGGLYNEQFF.

This clone was seen once. This chain connects TRBV5-1 to TRBJ2-1; D possibly corresponds to TRBD2 (5 bases). Trimming removed 0 bases from V and 7 bases from J, with 8 bases in between. Germline V gene lookup returns CDR1 SGHRS and CDR2 YFSETQ. This CDR3 has 13 residues. This CDR3 is CASSLAGGNEQFF. The CDR3 coding sequence is TGCGCCAGCAGCTTGGCCGGCGGGAATGAGCAGTTCTTC.

This clone was counted a few times. The chain has TRBV10-3 and TRBJ2-7; 8 bases align to TRBD1. Per the germline V gene, CDR1 is ENHRY and CDR2 is SYGVKD. The CDR3 is 13 amino acids. The junction had 5 bases not matched to a gene; V was cut back by 7 bases and J by 3 bases. CDR3 protein: CAINMDRDYEQYF. In nucleotides, the CDR3 is TGTGCCATCAACATGGACAGGGACTACGAGCAGTACTTC.

This chain links TRBV20-1 with TRBJ2-2; D ambiguous. The germline V gene encodes CDR1 DFQATT and CDR2 SNEGSKA (reference sequence). V was clipped by 3 bases and J by 6 bases, with 5 bases between them. This CDR3 has 11 amino acids. The CDR3 here is CSASSAGELFF. The CDR3 nucleotides are TGCAGTGCTAGTTCGGCCGGGGAGCTGTTTTTT.

The chain combines TRBV10-3 with TRBJ1-5; 8 bases line up with TRBD1. With V trimmed by 3 bases and J by 2 bases, 6 bases remained unmatched. Germline V gene sequence: CDR1 ENHRY, CDR2 SYGVKD. The CDR3 is made up of 16 amino acids. DNA of the CDR3: TGTGCCATCAGTGAACAGACAGGGGTGGGCAATCAGCCCCAGCATTTT. Encoded protein: CAISEQTGVGNQPQHF.

V usage is TRBV7-2 and J usage is TRBJ2-1; the match to TRBD2 covers 10 bases. This CDR3 is built from 15 residues. Germline lookup yields CDR1 SGHTA and CDR2 FQGNSA. Losses at the gene ends were 1 base for V and 10 bases for J; bases not matched to a gene: 7. In DNA, the CDR3 is TGTGCCAGCAGCTTAGAGGCTAGCGGGGGAAGCGAGCAGTTCTTC. This gives the protein CASSLEASGGSEQFF.

V gene TRBV5-1 combines with J gene TRBJ2-6; TRBD1 aligns across 7 bases. The length of the CDR3 is 17 residues. V shed 4 bases, J shed 0 bases, and the junction held 7 bases outside the gene matches. CDR1 SGHRS and CDR2 YFSETQ come from the germline V gene. CDR3: CASSVGQVISGANVLTF. DNA for the CDR3: TGCGCCAGCAGCGTTGGACAGGTGATCTCTGGGGCCAACGTCCTGACTTTC.

The rearrangement links TRBV30 to TRBJ1-5, with 9 bases lining up with TRBD1. The junction had 0 bases not matched to a gene; V was cut back by 5 bases and J by 4 bases. The CDR3 contains 12 residues. The germline V gene encodes CDR1 GTSNPN and CDR2 SVGIG (reference sequence). The CDR3 is CAWGQGNQPQHF. The CDR3 DNA sequence: TGTGCCTGGGGACAGGGGAATCAGCCCCAGCATTTT.

The V call is TRBV18, the J call TRBJ2-7; 11 bases agree with TRBD2. Trimming cost V 3 bases and J 7 bases; bases outside gene matches: 14. The CDR3 covers 17 residues. CDR1 KGHSH and CDR2 LQKENI come from the germline V gene. CDR3 residues: CASSPPGTSGPRVEQYF. The CDR3 nucleotides read TGTGCCAGCTCACCGCCTGGGACTAGCGGTCCGCGGGTGGAGCAGTACTTC.

V gene TRBV14 combines with J gene TRBJ2-4, with 9 bases aligning to TRBD2. Germline lookup yields CDR1 SGHDN and CDR2 FVKESK. The CDR3 is made up of 17 amino acids. The J segment lost 1 base and the V segment lost 9 bases, leaving 13 bases of the junction unmatched. DNA for the CDR3: TGTGCCAGGGTGACTAGCGGATTAACGGGGGCCAAAAACATTCAGTACTTC. Protein product: CARVTSGLTGAKNIQYF.

V gene TRBV6-4 combines with J gene TRBJ1-2, with D perhaps matching TRBD1 (5 bases). Germline V gives CDR1 MRHNA, CDR2 SNTAGT. V dropped 5 bases and J dropped 6 bases, with 13 bases sitting between them. The CDR3 covers 13 residues. The DNA of the CDR3 is TGTGCCAGCAGTACCGGGACTCTAAATGGCTACACCTTC. This encodes CASSTGTLNGYTF.

The chain uses TRBV4-1 and TRBJ2-5; TRBD2 matches 9 bases. The CDR3 length is 21 residues. Looked up from germline, CDR1 is MGHRA and CDR2 is YSYEKL. V trimming: 0 bases; J trimming: 0 bases; junction bases outside the gene matches: 17. CDR3 region: CASSQDRDVWASGVYQETQYF. In DNA, the CDR3 is TGCGCCAGCAGCCAAGATAGAGATGTATGGGCTAGCGGGGTGTACCAAGAGACCCAGTACTTC.

The V call is TRBV5-1, the J call TRBJ2-4; 11 bases match TRBD1. CDR1 and CDR2 from the germline V gene are SGHRS and YFSETQ. With 4 bases clipped from V and 5 bases from J, the junction kept 8 bases outside the gene matches. The CDR3 totals 16 residues. The CDR3 DNA is TGCGCCAGCAGCCGTGGACAGGGGGCGGCGGAAAACATTCAGTACTTC. Its translation: CASSRGQGAAENIQYF.

This clone was recorded once. V usage is TRBV11-2 and J usage is TRBJ1-2, with 7 bases lining up with TRBD1. Germline CDR1 is SGHAT and CDR2 is FQNNGV. The CDR3 has 16 residues. The J segment lost 5 bases and the V segment lost 1 base, leaving 10 bases of the junction unmatched. The CDR3 DNA reads TGTGCCAGCAGCTTAGCGCAGGGGGACCTTGGGTATGGCTACACCTTC. This translates into CASSLAQGDLGYGYTF.

The chain links TRBV15 to TRBJ1-4, with D maybe TRBD1 (6 bases). CDR3 size: 15 residues. In germline, CDR1 is LNHNV, CDR2 YYDKDF (reference sequence). The germline V and J ends were trimmed by 0 bases and 8 bases, with 13 bases remaining between them. The CDR3 bases are TGTGCCACCAGCAGAGATCAAGGGGGATCCGAAAAACTGTTTTTT. Amino acid sequence: CATSRDQGGSEKLFF.

This clone was recorded only once. The rearrangement links TRBV15 to TRBJ2-7, with TRBD1 matching over 8 bases. Germline-derived CDR1 and CDR2 are LNHNV and YYDKDF (reference sequence). This CDR3 is 15 amino acids long. The V and J ends lost 3 bases and 4 bases, in that order; junction bases with no gene match: 8. This CDR3 reads CATSSPGQALYEQYF. Written as DNA, the CDR3 is TGTGCCACCAGCAGTCCGGGACAGGCGCTATACGAGCAGTACTTC.

V is TRBV15 and J is TRBJ2-7; TRBD1 matches 7 bases. Germline lookup yields CDR1 LNHNV and CDR2 YYDKDF (reference sequence). This CDR3 has 14 amino acids. V shed 11 bases, J shed 4 bases, and the junction held 14 bases outside the gene matches. CDR3 DNA sequence: TGTGCCGTGCGACAGGGTCTTATGGTATACGAGCAGTACTTC. This translates into CAVRQGLMVYEQYF.

The V gene is TRBV6-5, the J gene TRBJ2-4, with D unclear. The CDR3 is 11 residues long. Germline V gene lookup returns CDR1 MNHEY and CDR2 SVGAGI. V was shortened by 5 bases and J by 10 bases, with 9 bases between the two germline ends. As DNA, the CDR3 is TGTGCCAGCAGTCACCAGAAAATTCAGTACTTC. Translation gives CASSHQKIQYF.

The chain employs TRBV18 and TRBJ1-6, with 9 positions matching TRBD1. Germline lookup yields CDR1 KGHSH and CDR2 LQKENI. This CDR3 comprises 17 residues. Trimming cost V 6 bases and J 7 bases; bases outside gene matches: 13. The CDR3 loop is CASSTGQGRGGNSPLHF. CDR3 DNA sequence: TGTGCCAGCTCGACAGGACAGGGGAGAGGTGGGAATTCACCCCTCCACTTT. Full variable domain (rest looked up from reference TRBV18 and TRBJ1-6): NAGVMQNPRHLVRRRGQEARLRCSPMKGHSHVYWYRQLPEEGLKFMVYLQKENIIDESGMPKERFSAEFPKEGPSILRIQQVVRGDSAAYFCASSTGQGRGGNSPLHFGNGTRLTVT.

This clone was counted only a few times. This chain links TRBV6-5 with TRBJ1-1; 9 nucleotides agree with TRBD1. The germline V gene encodes CDR1 MNHEY and CDR2 SVGAGI. This CDR3 spans 14 amino acids. V was pared by 6 bases and J by 3 bases, with 5 bases of the junction left unmatched. CDR3 sequence (DNA): TGTGCCAGCAGCCGTGGACAGGGGTACACTGAAGCTTTCTTT. It codes for CASSRGQGYTEAFF.

The J gene is TRBJ2-1, the V gene TRBV13; 13 bases map to TRBD2. Germline V gene data show CDR1 as PRHDT and CDR2 as FYEKMQ (reference sequence). The CDR3 extends over 15 amino acids. Trimming cost V 6 bases and J 9 bases; bases outside gene matches: 8. CDR3 residues: CASRATSGRLAEQFF. CDR3 nucleotide sequence: TGTGCCAGCAGGGCGACTAGCGGGAGGTTGGCTGAGCAGTTCTTC.

A word on this clone: The same CDR3 can be traced to other DNA sequences in this sample. The chain couples TRBV5-1 to TRBJ2-1, with 8 bases fitting TRBD2. V trimming: 0 bases; J trimming: 5 bases; junction bases outside the gene matches: 7. Germline CDR1 is SGHRS and CDR2 is YFSETQ. The CDR3 contains 16 residues. CDR3 residues: CASSLAAGGGHNEQFF. In DNA form, the CDR3 reads TGCGCCAGCAGCTTGGCTGCGGGGGGCGGTCACAATGAGCAGTTCTTC.

The chain carries TRBV2 and TRBJ1-5; TRBD1 matches at 8 bases. Germline-derived CDR1 and CDR2 are SNHLY and FYNNEI. The CDR3 spans 17 residues. V trimming: 4 bases; J trimming: 2 bases; junction bases outside the gene matches: 10. In nucleotides, the CDR3 is TGTGCCAGCAGTGCCGGCAGGGGGCGACGTGGCAATCAGCCCCAGCATTTT. Its translation is CASSAGRGRRGNQPQHF.

This chain links TRBV18 with TRBJ2-2; tentatively, D is TRBD2 (6 bases). The CDR3 covers 18 residues. Germline assignment: CDR1 KGHSH and CDR2 LQKENI. Trimming removed 3 bases at V and 0 bases at J, with 17 bases between. CDR3 in amino acids: CASSPTLGLPANTGELFF. CDR3 bases: TGTGCCAGCTCACCCACGCTAGGACTACCAGCGAACACCGGGGAGCTGTTTTTT.